Listed below are T cell receptor beta chains from one sample, sequenced in a study of lymphopenia after photon versus proton radiotherapy. Sequenced by immunoSEQ multiplex PCR; TCRdb stores in-frame clones only, minus some. This table holds some 21,000 clones, 85% found once. Sequenced material: peripheral blood, taken from a patient treated with photon-based radiotherapy. These receptors all stem from a man between 60 and 70 years old with pancreatic cancer. CDR3s include the opening cysteine and the closing phenylalanine or tryptophan. Fields, in order: CDR3 DNA, CDR3 protein, V gene, CDR3 length, clone size, D gene, J gene. The D gene is left open where the match is weak. Size tells how often a clone was seen (once, few, many) or the class of an expanded clone, and some rows leave it out.

CDR3nt: TGTGCCCGGCAGGACAGGGGAAGGGAAAAACTGTTTTTT
CDR3aa: CARQDRGREKLFF
v_gene: TRBV30
len: 13
abundance: -
d_gene: TRBD1
j_gene: TRBJ1-4

CDR3nt: TGTGCCAGCAGAACTCATACACAAGAGACCCAGTACTTC
CDR3aa: CASRTHTQETQYF
v_gene: TRBV6-5
len: 13
abundance: -
d_gene: -
j_gene: TRBJ2-5

CDR3nt: TGCGCCAGCAGCGCGGGGGGTTCTAGCGGTACCTACGAGCAGTACTTC
CDR3aa: CASSAGGSSGTYEQYF
v_gene: TRBV5-1
len: 16
abundance: -
d_gene: TRBD2
j_gene: TRBJ2-7

CDR3nt: TGTGCCAGCAGCTTAACCAGGAAGAACACTGAAGCTTTCTTT
CDR3aa: CASSLTRKNTEAFF
v_gene: TRBV7-2
len: 14
abundance: -
d_gene: -
j_gene: TRBJ1-1

CDR3nt: TGTGCCAGCAGCGACGATTCGGGTGGCTACACCTTC
CDR3aa: CASSDDSGGYTF
v_gene: TRBV9
len: 12
abundance: -
d_gene: -
j_gene: TRBJ1-2

CDR3nt: TGTGCCAGCTCACCGCGGCAGGGTAATCAGCCCCAGCATTTT
CDR3aa: CASSPRQGNQPQHF
v_gene: TRBV18
len: 14
abundance: -
d_gene: -
j_gene: TRBJ1-5

CDR3nt: TGTGCCAGCAGCTTAGTAGGGACAGGGGAGGGCTACGAGCAGTACTTC
CDR3aa: CASSLVGTGEGYEQYF
v_gene: TRBV7-9
len: 16
abundance: -
d_gene: TRBD1
j_gene: TRBJ2-7

CDR3nt: TGTGCCAGCAGTTTCCAACAGGGCAATCAGCCCCAGCATTTT
CDR3aa: CASSFQQGNQPQHF
v_gene: TRBV28
len: 14
abundance: -
d_gene: -
j_gene: TRBJ1-5

CDR3nt: TGTGCCAGCAGTCCCGGGAAGCCCGACGCGACAACTAATGAAAAACTGTTTTTT
CDR3aa: CASSPGKPDATTNEKLFF
v_gene: TRBV7-9
len: 18
abundance: -
d_gene: -
j_gene: TRBJ1-4

CDR3nt: TGTGCCAGCAGCTCACACCGCGGGAGAATTGATTCACCCCTCCACTTT
CDR3aa: CASSSHRGRIDSPLHF
v_gene: TRBV7-9
len: 16
abundance: medium-sized
d_gene: -
j_gene: TRBJ1-6

CDR3nt: TGCGCCAGCAGCTTGGGAGGCGCCTCTGGAAACACCATATATTTT
CDR3aa: CASSLGGASGNTIYF
v_gene: TRBV5-1
len: 15
abundance: once
d_gene: -
j_gene: TRBJ1-3

CDR3nt: TGTGCCAGCAGTGAGCGGGCCGGGACTAGGGGCGGCGAGCAGTACTTC
CDR3aa: CASSERAGTRGGEQYF
v_gene: TRBV6-1
len: 16
abundance: few
d_gene: TRBD2
j_gene: TRBJ2-7

CDR3nt: TGTGCCTGGAGTGTACAGGGCCTCGGCAGGGTCGGAGATACGCAGTATTTT
CDR3aa: CAWSVQGLGRVGDTQYF
v_gene: TRBV30
len: 17
abundance: -
d_gene: -
j_gene: TRBJ2-3

CDR3nt: TGTGCCAGCAGCTCAGGCTACAATGAGCAGTTCTTC
CDR3aa: CASSSGYNEQFF
v_gene: TRBV7-6
len: 12
abundance: -
d_gene: -
j_gene: TRBJ2-1